These 32 T cell receptor beta chains were all obtained from the same sample, sequenced in a study of cytomegalovirus exposure and HLA in healthy donors. Measured with immunoSEQ multiplex PCR; TCRdb has only the in-frame clones, and not every one. Of about 150,000 clones listed, approximately 86% are singletons. Sequences were obtained from PBMCs. The receptors here all came from a man younger than 30 in good health and CMV-seropositive.

In DNA, the CDR3 is TGCGCCAGCAGCCAAGACGCCGGGAGGGCAGTCAACACCGGGGAGCTGTTTTTT. This gives the protein CASSQDAGRAVNTGELFF. The rearrangement joins TRBV4-3 to TRBJ2-2; 8 bases are shared with TRBD2. Germline values: CDR1 LGHNA, CDR2 YSLEER. The CDR3 loop spans 18 amino acids. With 0 bases clipped from V and 2 bases from J, the junction kept 8 bases outside the gene matches.

This chain links TRBV2 with TRBJ2-1; 7 nucleotides line up with TRBD1. Germline CDR1 is SNHLY and CDR2 is FYNNEI. The CDR3 has 15 residues. After removal of 7 bases from V and 0 bases from J, the junction contained 6 bases not matched to a gene. Here the CDR3 DNA reads TGTGCCAGCAAGTCGACAGGGAGCTCCTACAATGAGCAGTTCTTC. This encodes CASKSTGSSYNEQFF.

In DNA, the CDR3 is TGTGCCAGCAGTCCCCCCCCCGGGGGGGCCGCCTACAATGAGCAGTTCTTC. The encoded protein is CASSPPPGGAAYNEQFF. The chain links TRBV27 to TRBJ2-1; 8 bases align to TRBD2. This CDR3 region has 17 residues. V was clipped by 5 bases and J by 2 bases; unmatched bases: 11. Germline loops: CDR1 MNHEY, CDR2 SMNVEV (reference sequence).

V gene TRBV6-5 combines with J gene TRBJ2-7; D gene unclear. The CDR3 is 16 residues long. Germline lookup yields CDR1 MNHEY and CDR2 SVGAGI. Trimming removed 0 bases from V and 2 bases from J, with 14 bases in between. CDR3 coding DNA: TGTGCCAGCAGTTACTCTCCCCAGCGTGTGGCCTACGAGCAGTACTTC. Translated, it gives CASSYSPQRVAYEQYF.

The chain recombines TRBV7-6 with TRBJ2-5, with D possibly TRBD1 on 6 matching bases. Trimming removed 2 bases from V and 5 bases from J, with 12 bases in between. CDR3 length: 14 amino acids. Germline lookup yields CDR1 SGHVS and CDR2 FNYEAQ. The CDR3 DNA reads as TGTGCCAGCAGCTTAAACAGGGATGCCGAGACCCAGTACTTC. It yields the protein CASSLNRDAETQYF.

This chain links TRBV2 with TRBJ1-1; the match to TRBD1 covers 7 bases. Germline V gene sequence: CDR1 SNHLY, CDR2 FYNNEI. The CDR3 has 15 residues. V gave up 3 bases and J gave up 5 bases; unmatched junction bases: 9. CDR3 protein: CASSDQGEEWTEAFF. In nucleotides, the CDR3 is TGTGCCAGCAGTGATCAGGGGGAAGAGTGGACTGAAGCTTTCTTT.

The chain combines TRBV5-1 with TRBJ2-1, with 9 bases fitting TRBD1. V lost 0 bases to trimming and J lost 9 bases; unmatched junction nucleotides: 10. The germline gives CDR1 SGHRS, CDR2 YFSETQ. This CDR3 contains 16 residues. CDR3 protein: CASSLVGGQGGGEQFF. In nucleotides, the CDR3 is TGCGCCAGCAGCTTGGTCGGGGGACAGGGAGGTGGTGAGCAGTTCTTC. Based on the CDR3 plus reference TRBV5-1 and TRBJ2-1, the full variable domain is KAGVTQTPRYLIKTRGQQVTLSCSPISGHRSVSWYQQTPGQGLQFLFEYFSETQRNKGNFPGRFSGRQFSNSRSEMNVSTLELGDSALYLCASSLVGGQGGGEQFFGPGTRLTVL.

The chain links TRBV7-2 to TRBJ1-2, with TRBD1 matching 7 bases. The trim removed 2 bases at V and 1 base at J, leaving 1 base unmatched. Per the germline V gene, CDR1 is SGHTA and CDR2 is FQGNSA. There are 14 residues in the CDR3. CDR3 nucleotide sequence: TGTGCCAGCAGCTTAACAGGGGTTAACTATGGCTACACCTTC. Its translation: CASSLTGVNYGYTF.

The genes are TRBV9 and TRBJ1-2, with no clear D. Trimming took off 0 bases at V and 0 bases at J, with 3 bases between the two ends. Germline CDR1 and CDR2: SGDLS and YYNGEE. CDR3 length equals 13 residues. DNA of the CDR3: TGTGCCAGCAGCGTAGAGCCTAACTATGGCTACACCTTC. Translation gives CASSVEPNYGYTF.

This rearrangement joins TRBV7-3 to TRBJ2-1; TRBD2 aligns across 7 bases. V was pared by 0 bases and J by 8 bases, with 7 bases of the junction left unmatched. Per germline, CDR1 SGHTA and CDR2 FQGTGA. CDR3 length: 15 amino acids. The CDR3 bases are TGTGCCAGCAGCTTAACCGCGGGAGATTTCGATGAGCAGTTCTTC. Its translation is CASSLTAGDFDEQFF. The entire variable domain, with the rest obtained from reference TRBV7-3 and TRBJ2-1, is as follows: GAGVSQTPSNKVTEKGKYVELRCDPISGHTALYWYRQSLGQGPEFLIYFQGTGAADDSGLPNDRFFAVRPEGSVSTLKIQRTERGDSAVYLCASSLTAGDFDEQFFGPGTRLTVL.

The chain recombines TRBV4-2 with TRBJ2-1; 13 nucleotides agree with TRBD2. V gave up 2 bases and J gave up 5 bases; unmatched junction bases: 3. Germline V CDR1 and CDR2: LGHNA, YNFKEQ. This CDR3 contains 16 residues. CDR3 sequence (DNA): TGTGCCAGCAGCCAATTAGGACTAGCGGGGGACAATGAGCAGTTCTTC. Amino acids: CASSQLGLAGDNEQFF.

J is TRBJ2-1 and V is TRBV18; TRBD1 matches 10 bases. V lost 0 bases to trimming and J lost 5 bases; unmatched junction nucleotides: 1. The length of the CDR3 is 15 residues. From germline, CDR1 is KGHSH and CDR2 LQKENI. CDR3 region: CASSPPGQGNNEQFF. The CDR3 DNA reads as TGTGCCAGCTCACCACCGGGACAGGGGAACAATGAGCAGTTCTTC.

The CDR3 DNA reads as TGTGCCAGCAGCTCAGGGACTAGCGGGACGACGCAGTTCTTC. Translating gives CASSSGTSGTTQFF. The chain employs TRBV7-3 and TRBJ2-1; 13 nucleotides agree with TRBD2. The CDR3 has 14 residues. Germline CDR1 reads SGHTA; CDR2 reads FQGTGA. J gave up 12 bases and V 4 bases, and 6 bases lay outside the gene matches.

There are a few counts of this clone. The chain couples TRBV4-3 to TRBJ1-2; D remains ambiguous. The CDR3 sequence is 15 residues long. V was pared by 5 bases and J by 0 bases, with 13 bases between. Looked up from germline, CDR1 is LGHNA and CDR2 is YSLEER. The CDR3 DNA follows: TGCGCCAGCAGCTGGGCCAGGCAAGCTAACTATGGCTACACCTTC. This encodes CASSWARQANYGYTF.

The rearrangement links TRBV11-1 to TRBJ2-7; the D gene is possibly TRBD2 (6 bases). The CDR3 spans 16 residues. Trimming left V 3 bases short and J 3 bases short, with 18 bases between. The germline CDR1 and CDR2 sequences are SGHAT and FQDESV (reference sequence). The CDR3 reads CASSFRRGRAYYEQYF. The CDR3 nucleotides read TGTGCCAGCAGCTTCCGGAGGGGCAGAGCCTACTACGAGCAGTACTTC.

The chain employs TRBV7-9 and TRBJ1-1, with TRBD1 identical over 8 bases. This CDR3 has 13 amino acids. With 3 bases clipped from V and 7 bases from J, the junction kept 4 bases outside the gene matches. Germline CDR1 SEHNR, CDR2 FQNEAQ (reference sequence). The CDR3 spells CASSFRTGFEAFF. The DNA of the CDR3 is TGTGCCAGCAGCTTCCGGACAGGGTTTGAAGCTTTCTTT.

With respect to this clone: A read error is possible here, since a much larger clone lies one base away. This sequence joins TRBV5-1 and TRBJ1-1; weak D call: TRBD1 (6 bases). CDR1 and CDR2 (germline): SGHRS, YFSETQ. This CDR3 contains 12 residues. CDR3: CASSLRGTEAFF. Written as DNA, the CDR3 is TGTGCCAGCAGCTTGAGGGGGACTGAAGCTTTCTTT.

This clone was seen only a few times. The chain carries TRBV21-1 and TRBJ1-5. TRBV21-1 is listed as a pseudogene. CDR3 length equals 16 residues. The CDR3 reads CASSHSEGGTHQPQHF. The DNA for the CDR3 is TGTGCCAGCAGCCACAGTGAAGGAGGAACCCATCAGCCCCAGCATTTT.

This clone appeared once. J is TRBJ2-7 and V is TRBV5-4; weak D call: TRBD2 (6 bases). V lost 4 bases and J lost 0, with 11 bases in between. The CDR3 length is 14 residues. Germline-derived CDR1 and CDR2 are SGHNT and YYREEE (reference sequence). CDR3 sequence (DNA): TGTGCCAGCAGCCAGCGCGGGGCCTCCTACGAGCAGTACTTC. Amino acid sequence: CASSQRGASYEQYF.

This sequence joins TRBV19 and TRBJ1-5; TRBD1 agrees at 8 bases. The ends lost 5 bases at V and 3 bases at J; junction bases unmatched: 9. CDR3 length: 16 residues. CDR1 LNHDA and CDR2 SQIVND come from the germline V gene (reference sequence). The CDR3 region has the DNA TGTGCCAGTAGTGGGGACAGGAGGGGTAACAATCAGCCCCAGCATTTT. Amino acids: CASSGDRRGNNQPQHF.

The chain links TRBV30 to TRBJ1-3, with 8 positions matching TRBD1. The germline V gene encodes CDR1 GTSNPN and CDR2 SVGIG (reference sequence). The V gene end was trimmed by 7 bases and the J gene end by 0 bases; junction bases not matched to a gene: 8. The CDR3 sequence is 15 residues long. DNA for the CDR3: TGTGCCTACCAGACAGGGGCGAGCTCTGGAAACACCATATATTTT. Its protein product is CAYQTGASSGNTIYF.

J is TRBJ1-1 and V is TRBV6-5; 7 bases are a match to TRBD1. Germline V gene lookup returns CDR1 MNHEY and CDR2 SVGAGI. V dropped 0 bases and J dropped 6; count of bases not matched to a gene: 1. The CDR3 is 13 amino acids. This chain's CDR3 is CASSYSTGSEAFF. In DNA form, the CDR3 reads TGTGCCAGCAGTTACTCGACAGGGTCTGAAGCTTTCTTT.

This clone was seen a few times. The rearrangement joins TRBV5-4 to TRBJ2-7, with a possible D match to TRBD1 (5 bases). The CDR3 is 15 residues long. Germline V CDR1 and CDR2: SGHNT, YYREEE (reference sequence). Trimming removed 4 bases at V and 3 bases at J, with 17 bases between. CDR3 DNA: TGTGCCAGCAGCCCATCGGCAGGGATCCTCTACGAGCAGTACTTC. Its protein product is CASSPSAGILYEQYF.

In its sample, this clone was seen once. CDR3 sequence: CASSGHLLSGNTIYF. The CDR3 DNA follows: TGTGCCAGCAGTGGACACCTCCTCTCTGGAAACACCATATATTTT. V is TRBV2 and J is TRBJ1-3; D call uncertain. Germline lookup yields CDR1 SNHLY and CDR2 FYNNEI. The CDR3 has 15 residues. Trimming took 4 bases from V and 0 from J, leaving 10 bases between them.

The gene calls are TRBV7-8 and TRBJ2-1; TRBD2 is a possible D gene (7 bases). The germline V gene encodes CDR1 SGHVS and CDR2 FQNEAQ. Trimming left V 5 bases short and J 6 bases short, with 23 bases between. This CDR3 has 17 residues. The CDR3 nucleotides read TGTGCCAGCAGCCTACAAGGGGGGGGCGCGAATATCAATGAGCAGTTCTTC. Translation gives CASSLQGGGANINEQFF.

This clone was counted between two and nine times. The chain links TRBV2 to TRBJ1-2; 9 positions match TRBD1. This CDR3 has 13 residues. The ends lost 10 bases at V and 2 bases at J; junction bases unmatched: 5. CDR1 is SNHLY and CDR2 is FYNNEI in the germline V gene. This CDR3 reads CATTGGPNYGYTF. The CDR3 region has the DNA TGTGCCACCACAGGGGGCCCGAACTATGGCTACACCTTC.

The CDR3 region has the DNA TGTGCCGTACCGCCTCGGGGGGGGGCCAACGAGCAGTACTTC. Protein sequence: CAVPPRGGANEQYF. The V and J genes are TRBV7-9 and TRBJ2-7, with 8 bases matching TRBD2. From germline, CDR1 is SEHNR and CDR2 FQNEAQ (reference sequence). The CDR3 is 14 amino acids. Trimming removed 11 bases from V and 5 bases from J; junction bases left unmatched: 14.

This clone appeared a single time. This sample also contains other DNA sequences that code for the same CDR3. The chain employs TRBV5-1 and TRBJ1-3; D may be TRBD1 (5 bases). This CDR3 region has 15 residues. Germline CDR1 is SGHRS and CDR2 is YFSETQ. Trimming left V 0 bases short and J 0 bases short, with 7 bases between. The DNA for the CDR3 is TGCGCCAGCAGCTTGGGACAGTCCTCTGGAAACACCATATATTTT. Translating gives CASSLGQSSGNTIYF.

This chain connects TRBV10-1 to TRBJ2-7; D possibly corresponds to TRBD1 (5 bases). CDR1 is WNHNN and CDR2 is SYGVQD in the germline V gene (reference sequence). Trimming took 7 bases from V and 6 from J, leaving 19 bases between them. This CDR3 has 14 amino acids. CDR3 DNA sequence: TGCGCCAGCAATCTAGACAGTGGAATAGGCGAGCAGTACTTC. It translates to CASNLDSGIGEQYF.

The sample holds one count of this clone. The chain joins TRBV19 to TRBJ2-7; 10 bases are shared with TRBD2. CDR3 length equals 16 residues. From germline, CDR1 is LNHDA and CDR2 SQIVND (reference sequence). The J segment lost 7 bases and the V segment lost 8 bases, leaving 17 bases of the junction unmatched. The CDR3 here is CASSSLGLAGAGEQYF. CDR3 sequence (DNA): TGTGCCAGTTCCTCTTTAGGGCTAGCGGGAGCTGGTGAGCAGTACTTC.

The V gene is TRBV11-2, the J gene TRBJ2-7; D is unresolved. Per germline, CDR1 SGHAT and CDR2 FQNNGV. V lost 3 bases and J lost 0, with 6 bases in between. The CDR3 sequence is 13 residues long. The chain's CDR3 is CASSFLSSYEQYF. CDR3 bases: TGTGCCAGCAGCTTTCTGAGCTCCTACGAGCAGTACTTC. Full variable domain (missing parts from reference TRBV11-2 and TRBJ2-7): EAGVAQSPRYKIIEKRQSVAFWCNPISGHATLYWYQQILGQGPKLLIQFQNNGVVDDSQLPKDRFSAERLKGVDSTLKIQPAKLEDSAVYLCASSFLSSYEQYFGPGTRLTVT.

This clone was observed at least ten times. The chain is built from TRBV6-5 and TRBJ2-7, with D possibly TRBD1 on 5 matching bases. The V end lost 8 bases, the J end lost 0 bases, and 17 bases lay between the germline ends. Germline V gives CDR1 MNHEY, CDR2 SVGAGI. This CDR3 comprises 15 residues. The CDR3 loop reads CASVSRRAFSYEQYF. Written as DNA, the CDR3 is TGTGCCAGCGTTAGCCGCAGGGCTTTCTCCTACGAGCAGTACTTC.